The text below deals with one TCR beta chain. The sample is drawn from a study of blood T cell repertoires in COVID-19. The data were produced by immunoSEQ multiplex PCR, yet TCRdb's version contains in-frame clones alone and is incomplete. The sample includes hundreds of thousands of clones, around nine tenths seen only once; the top ten take roughly 4%. This CDR3 is built from 14 residues. V gave up 5 bases and J gave up 7 bases, with 12 bases separating them. The germline V gene encodes CDR1 SNHLY and CDR2 FYNNEI. The sequence derives from a woman younger than 45 who had been exposed to COVID-19. The sequenced material came from PBMCs or T cells enriched from blood (not recorded which). The V gene is TRBV2, the J gene TRBJ1-6, with D perhaps TRBD1 (5 bases). The CDR3: CASSQMGGNSPLHF. The DNA of the CDR3 is TGTGCCAGCAGTCAAATGGGGGGAAATTCACCCCTCCACTTT. The entire variable domain, with the rest obtained from reference TRBV2 and TRBJ1-6, is as follows: EPEVTQTPSHQVTQMGQEVILRCVPISNHLYFYWYRQILGQKVEFLVSFYNNEISEKSEIFDDQFSVERPDGSNFTLKIRSTKLEDSAMYFCASSQMGGNSPLHFGNGTRLTVT.